This T cell receptor (beta chain) is drawn from a study of CD8+ T cells in alopecia areata. Overall study: Treated patients were given oral tofacitinib, which was dosed at 5 to 10 mg twice daily.

Study-wide results and limits: Elevated clonality characterized lesional scalp relative to normal scalp, particularly in alopecia totalis/universalis. Amid tofacitinib therapy, many expanded lesional clones stayed present in scalp and blood.

Trimming shortened V by 6 bases and J by 3 bases, and 12 bases separated the two germline ends. The CDR3 spans 12 residues. Germline V CDR1 and CDR2: SQVTM, ANQGSEA. Once RNA had been extracted, it was reverse transcribed into cDNA to act as the sequencing template. TCRdb's copy holds only in-frame clones and misses some; the assay was immunoSEQ multiplex PCR. The sample has 110,000 to 150,000 clones, nearly 55% seen once. Treatment in this sample: oral pan-JAK inhibitor, 5-10 mg twice daily. This clone was found a few times. What it recognizes is unknown. The source was CD8+ T cells sorted from blood, collected at week 4, from a patient treated with tofacitinib. This TCR came from a human donor with alopecia areata. V is TRBV29-1 and J is TRBJ2-7, with no clear D. CDR3 loop: CSVGRIGYEQYF. The CDR3 DNA sequence: TGCAGCGTCGGTAGGATAGGCTACGAGCAGTACTTC.